The 20 T cell receptor beta chains in this list originate from one sample, sequenced in a study of human T cells and chemical hapten exposure. Stated time point: pre-sensitization, week 0. Treatment described: therapeutic diphenylcyclopropenone sensitization with weekly scalp DPC. A single record per CDR3 protein comes from TCRdb applying MiXCR to the RACE reads. Among over 300,000 distinct CDR3 sequences listed, around 5.5% were seen once. The sample in question was whole blood, obtained in connection with sensitization to the hapten diphenylcyclopropenone (DPC). Receptor source: a woman aged 45 to 65 with alopecia areata. Some clones in this sample may be carry-over from other donors' samples.

This clonotype was counted between two and nine times. This chain connects TRBV20-1 to TRBJ2-7; a weak D match, TRBD2 (6 bases). The germline gives CDR1 DFQATT, CDR2 SNEGSKA (reference sequence). This CDR3 contains 14 residues. Trimming pared 0 bases from V and 0 bases from J, leaving 9 bases between. The CDR3 reads CSARDRGSSYEQYF. As DNA, the CDR3 is TGCAGTGCTAGAGATCGGGGGTCCTCCTACGAGCAGTACTTC.

There are many counts of this clonotype. The chain recombines TRBV7-6 with TRBJ2-7, with D possibly being TRBD1 (5 bases). The germline V gene encodes CDR1 SGHVS and CDR2 FNYEAQ. The V gene lost 6 bases and the J gene lost 4 bases, with 16 bases spanning the gap. The CDR3 sequence is 14 residues long. The CDR3 nucleotides are TGTGCCAGCAGTCAAGACCTAGGGGCATACGAGCAGTACTTC. Amino acids: CASSQDLGAYEQYF.

This clonotype has a handful of counts. The chain uses TRBV6-4 and TRBJ2-5; tentative D call: TRBD2 (6 bases). The germline V and J ends were trimmed by 11 bases and 3 bases, with 19 bases remaining between them. This CDR3 is 14 amino acids long. Germline V gene lookup returns CDR1 MRHNA and CDR2 SNTAGT. The CDR3 region has the DNA TGTGCCTGGTACAAAGGGACTGAAAAAGAGACCCAGTACTTC. Encoded protein: CAWYKGTEKETQYF.

This clonotype was detected ten times or more. The chain combines TRBV12-3 or TRBV12-4 with TRBJ2-1; D may be TRBD1 (7 bases). The CDR3 length is 12 residues. Trimming cost V 6 bases and J 10 bases, with 13 bases left between them. CDR3 in DNA: TGTGCCAGCAGCCCAGGGGGGAGGGAGCAGTTCTTC. It is translated as CASSPGGREQFF.

This clonotype has only a few counts. The rearrangement uses TRBV12-3 or TRBV12-4 and TRBJ2-5; 13 positions agree with TRBD2. The CDR3 spans 15 residues. The junction had 6 bases not matched to a gene; V was cut back by 10 bases and J by 1 base. This chain's CDR3 is CATRTSGGSQETQYF. Written as DNA, the CDR3 is TGTGCCACTAGGACTAGCGGGGGTTCCCAAGAGACCCAGTACTTC.

This clonotype was picked up a small number of times. The chain carries TRBV6-5 and TRBJ1-1; D perhaps matches TRBD1 (6 bases). Trimming shortened V by 2 bases and J by 2 bases, and 15 bases separated the two germline ends. There are 16 residues in the CDR3. In germline, CDR1 is MNHEY, CDR2 SVGAGI. The CDR3 sequence is CASSYGGDNFNTEAFF. The CDR3 nucleotides read TGTGCCAGCAGTTACGGCGGGGACAATTTCAACACTGAAGCTTTCTTT.

Only a few counts were recorded for this clonotype. The chain combines TRBV7-3 with TRBJ1-2; TRBD1 agrees at 8 bases. The CDR3 runs to 15 residues. Germline loops: CDR1 SGHTA, CDR2 FQGTGA. V lost 5 bases and J lost 1; bases outside the gene matches: 6. DNA for the CDR3: TGTGCCAGCAGCCCAGGGGGCCATGTTAACTATGGCTACACCTTC. The encoded protein is CASSPGGHVNYGYTF.

This clonotype was recorded many times. This chain joins TRBV29-1 and TRBJ2-3; TRBD2 matches 8 bases. V trimming: 0 bases; J trimming: 4 bases; junction bases outside the gene matches: 9. From germline, CDR1 is SQVTM and CDR2 ANQGSEA. This CDR3 has 16 residues. The CDR3 sequence is CSVEDGLAWDADTQYF. The CDR3 DNA is TGCAGCGTTGAAGACGGACTAGCCTGGGACGCAGATACGCAGTATTTT.

The genes are TRBV20-1 and TRBJ2-1, with TRBD2 identical over 12 bases. V was clipped by 1 base and J by 9 bases; unmatched bases: 7. Germline V gene data show CDR1 as DFQATT and CDR2 as SNEGSKA (reference sequence). This CDR3 region has 15 residues. CDR3 loop: CSARVTSGSSGEQFF. The CDR3 bases are TGCAGTGCTAGAGTGACTAGCGGGAGCTCGGGTGAGCAGTTCTTC.

The chain uses TRBV19 and TRBJ2-1; D might be TRBD2 (5 bases). V was cut by 9 bases and J by 6 bases, with 12 bases left in between. Germline V gives CDR1 LNHDA, CDR2 SQIVND (reference sequence). The CDR3 consists of 12 residues. The CDR3 reads CASDEGGNEQFF. The CDR3, as DNA: TGTGCCAGCGATGAAGGAGGCAATGAGCAGTTCTTC. Looking up the rest from reference TRBV19 and TRBJ2-1 gives the full variable domain: DGGITQSPKYLFRKEGQNVTLSCEQNLNHDAMYWYRQDPGQGLRLIYYSQIVNDFQKGDIAEGYSVSREKKESFPLTVTSAQKNPTAFYLCASDEGGNEQFFGPGTRLTVL.

The chain combines TRBV20-1 with TRBJ2-6, with D possibly TRBD1 on 7 matching bases. V lost 6 bases and J lost 3, with 15 bases in between. Germline-derived CDR1 and CDR2 are DFQATT and SNEGSKA (reference sequence). The CDR3 is 15 amino acids. Written as DNA, the CDR3 is TGCAGTGCCGGAGGGACAGTTGGTGGGGCCAACGTCCTGACTTTC. Translating it yields CSAGGTVGGANVLTF.

This clonotype showed up many times. The chain recombines TRBV14 with TRBJ1-1; D unclear. CDR1 and CDR2 from the germline V gene are SGHDN and FVKESK. V gave up 4 bases and J gave up 3 bases, with 15 bases separating them. There are 15 residues in the CDR3. This CDR3 reads CASSPRGLADTEAFF. The CDR3 DNA sequence: TGTGCCAGCAGCCCCCGGGGTTTGGCCGACACTGAAGCTTTCTTT.

This clonotype occurred many times. This chain connects TRBV9 to TRBJ2-7, with a weak D call TRBD1 (6 bases). The germline gives CDR1 SGDLS, CDR2 YYNGEE. Trimming left V 3 bases short and J 2 bases short, with 9 bases between. The CDR3 totals 13 residues. CDR3 loop: CASSGGPAYEQYF. DNA of the CDR3: TGTGCCAGCAGCGGGGGGCCTGCCTACGAGCAGTACTTC.

Many counts were recorded for this clonotype. The CDR3 region has the DNA TGTGCCAGCAGCCAAGAAGGCAGCGTTAACGTCCTGACTTTC. It specifies CASSQEGSVNVLTF. The J gene is TRBJ2-6, the V gene TRBV3-1, with D unclear. The germline V gene has CDR1 LGHDT and CDR2 YNNKEL (reference sequence). The CDR3 loop spans 14 amino acids. V shed 0 bases and J shed 10 bases, with 10 bases lying between them.

The chain joins TRBV28 to TRBJ2-1; D is unclear. There are 13 residues in the CDR3. CDR1 and CDR2 (germline): MDHEN, SYDVKM. Trimming cost V 3 bases and J 2 bases, with 5 bases left between them. Here the CDR3 reads CASSFPTYNEQFF. DNA of the CDR3: TGTGCCAGCAGTTTCCCAACCTACAATGAGCAGTTCTTC.

The sample holds many counts of this clonotype. The chain uses TRBV12-2 and TRBJ2-7; whether TRBD2, the table's D call, matches the DNA was not checked. TRBV12-2 corresponds to a pseudogene. The CDR3 covers 17 residues. The CDR3 DNA is TGTGCAAGTCCTCATGTGGGACTAGCGGGAGGGCCCCCCGAGCAGTACTTC. It is translated as CASPHVGLAGGPPEQYF.

The J gene is TRBJ2-3, the V gene TRBV7-2; tentative D call: TRBD2 (6 bases). The germline V and J ends were trimmed by 5 bases and 0 bases, with 12 bases remaining between them. The CDR3 has 15 amino acids. The germline gives CDR1 SGHTA, CDR2 FQGNSA. The DNA for the CDR3 is TGTGCCAGCAGCCCACCCGGGGGAAGCACAGATACGCAGTATTTT. It encodes CASSPPGGSTDTQYF.

This clonotype came up many times. The chain recombines TRBV5-5 with TRBJ2-7, with D possibly TRBD2 on 6 matching bases. V lost 3 bases and J lost 4, with 14 bases in between. CDR3 size: 14 residues. The germline gives CDR1 SGHKS, CDR2 YYEKEE (reference sequence). In DNA form, the CDR3 reads TGTGCCAGCAGCTCGGAGGGACTGGGGTACGAGCAGTACTTC. This sequence encodes CASSSEGLGYEQYF. The entire variable domain, with the rest obtained from reference TRBV5-5 and TRBJ2-7, is as follows: DAGVTQSPTHLIKTRGQQVTLRCSPISGHKSVSWYQQVLGQGPQFIFQYYEKEERGRGNFPDRFSARQFPNYSSELNVNALLLGDSALYLCASSSEGLGYEQYFGPGTRLTVT.

This clonotype showed up many times. The chain carries TRBV10-3 and TRBJ2-5; D is undetermined. The V gene lost 5 bases and the J gene lost 3 bases, with 10 bases spanning the gap. The V gene's germline CDR1 is ENHRY and CDR2 SYGVKD. This CDR3 is 13 amino acids long. CDR3 DNA sequence: TGTGCCATCAGTAGTACGAGAGAAGAGACCCAGTACTTC. This codes for CAISSTREETQYF.

The table lists this clonotype with a few counts. The chain combines TRBV6-2 or TRBV6-3 with TRBJ2-1; 11 bases agree with TRBD2. This CDR3 region has 15 residues. The germline V gene encodes CDR1 MNHEY and CDR2 SVGEGT. J gave up 6 bases and V 2 bases, and 3 bases lay outside the gene matches. The CDR3 is CASSYILAGGNEQFF. Written as DNA, the CDR3 is TGTGCCAGCAGTTACATTCTAGCGGGAGGCAATGAGCAGTTCTTC.